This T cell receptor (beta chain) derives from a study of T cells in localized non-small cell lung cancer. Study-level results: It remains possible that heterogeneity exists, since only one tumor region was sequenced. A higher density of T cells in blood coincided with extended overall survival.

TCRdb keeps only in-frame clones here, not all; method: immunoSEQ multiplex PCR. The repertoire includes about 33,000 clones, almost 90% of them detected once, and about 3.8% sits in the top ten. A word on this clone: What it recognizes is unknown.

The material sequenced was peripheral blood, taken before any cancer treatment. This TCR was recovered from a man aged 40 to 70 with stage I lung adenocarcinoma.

CDR3 DNA sequence: TGCGCCAGCAACCCTCTGGCTAGCGGGGGGACAAACACCGGGGAGCTGTTTTTT. As protein: CASNPLASGGTNTGELFF. This chain joins TRBV4-1 and TRBJ2-2; TRBD2 matches 11 bases. The trim removed 7 bases at V and 2 bases at J, leaving 12 bases unmatched. This CDR3 has 18 amino acids. Looked up from germline, CDR1 is MGHRA and CDR2 is YSYEKL.